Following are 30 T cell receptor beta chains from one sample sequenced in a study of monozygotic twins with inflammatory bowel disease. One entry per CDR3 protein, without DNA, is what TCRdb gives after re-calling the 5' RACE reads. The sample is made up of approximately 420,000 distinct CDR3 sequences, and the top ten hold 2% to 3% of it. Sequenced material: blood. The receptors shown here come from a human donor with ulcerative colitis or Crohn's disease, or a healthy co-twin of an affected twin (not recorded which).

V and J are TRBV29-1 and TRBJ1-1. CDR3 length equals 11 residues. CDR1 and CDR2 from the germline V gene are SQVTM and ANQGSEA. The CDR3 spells CSSEMNTEAFF.

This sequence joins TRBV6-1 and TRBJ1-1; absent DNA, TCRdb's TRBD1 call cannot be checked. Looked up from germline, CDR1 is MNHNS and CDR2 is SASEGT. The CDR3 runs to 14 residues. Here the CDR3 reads CASRDRALDTEAFF.

CDR3 loop: CASSLPELAVYNEQFF. V is TRBV7-2 and J is TRBJ2-1; the TCRdb call, TRBD2, lacks DNA for checking. Looked up from germline, CDR1 is SGHTA and CDR2 is FQGNSA. The CDR3 sequence is 16 residues long.

The CDR3 sequence: CASISGARETQYF. The chain combines TRBV2 with TRBJ2-5; TCRdb designates TRBD1, a call that cannot be tested without DNA. The CDR3 covers 13 residues. The germline V gene has CDR1 SNHLY and CDR2 FYNNEI.

The CDR3 protein is CASSRTGINTGELFF. The V and J genes are TRBV5-4 and TRBJ2-2; the TRBD1 assignment by TCRdb is unverifiable without DNA. Germline CDR1 and CDR2: SGHNT and YYREEE (reference sequence). The CDR3 loop spans 15 amino acids. Looking up the rest from reference TRBV5-4 and TRBJ2-2 gives the full variable domain: ETGVTQSPTHLIKTRGQQVTLRCSSQSGHNTVSWYQQALGQGPQFIFQYYREEENGRGNFPPRFSGLQFPNYSSELNVNALELDDSALYLCASSRTGINTGELFFGEGSRLTVL.

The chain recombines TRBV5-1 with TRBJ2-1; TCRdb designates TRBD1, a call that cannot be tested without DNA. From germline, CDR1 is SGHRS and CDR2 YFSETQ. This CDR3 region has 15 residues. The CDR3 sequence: CASSSSGPDYNEQFF.

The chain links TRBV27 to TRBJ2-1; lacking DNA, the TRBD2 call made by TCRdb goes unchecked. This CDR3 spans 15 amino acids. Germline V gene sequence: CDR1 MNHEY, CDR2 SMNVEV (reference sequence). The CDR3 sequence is CASVSGTSGYNEQFF.

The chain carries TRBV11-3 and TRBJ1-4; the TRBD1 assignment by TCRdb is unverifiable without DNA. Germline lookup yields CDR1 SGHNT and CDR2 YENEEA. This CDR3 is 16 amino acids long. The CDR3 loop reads CASSLGRTGYNEKLFF.

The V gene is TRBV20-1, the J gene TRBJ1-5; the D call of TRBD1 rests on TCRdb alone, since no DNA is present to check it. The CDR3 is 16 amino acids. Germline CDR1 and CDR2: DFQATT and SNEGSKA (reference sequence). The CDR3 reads CSARSRDTNSNQPQHF.

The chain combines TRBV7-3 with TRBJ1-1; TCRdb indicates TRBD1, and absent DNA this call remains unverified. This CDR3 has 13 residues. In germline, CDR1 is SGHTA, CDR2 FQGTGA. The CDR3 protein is CASSLEGLTEAFF.

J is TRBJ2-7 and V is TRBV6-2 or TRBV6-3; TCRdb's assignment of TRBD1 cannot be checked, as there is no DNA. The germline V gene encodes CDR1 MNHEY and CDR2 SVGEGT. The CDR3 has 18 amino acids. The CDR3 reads CASSYGPASGHPSYEQYF.

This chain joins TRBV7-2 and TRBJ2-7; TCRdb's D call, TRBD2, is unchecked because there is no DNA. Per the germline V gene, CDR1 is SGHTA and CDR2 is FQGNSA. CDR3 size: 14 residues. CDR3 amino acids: CASSWTSGSNEQYF.

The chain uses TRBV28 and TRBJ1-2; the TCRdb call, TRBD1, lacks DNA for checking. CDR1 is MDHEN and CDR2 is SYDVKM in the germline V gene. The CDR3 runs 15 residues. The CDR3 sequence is CASSWPRGANYGYTF.

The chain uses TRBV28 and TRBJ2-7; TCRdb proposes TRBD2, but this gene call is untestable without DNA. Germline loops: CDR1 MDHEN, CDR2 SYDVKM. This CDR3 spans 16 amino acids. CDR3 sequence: CASSPRYSGPAYEQYF. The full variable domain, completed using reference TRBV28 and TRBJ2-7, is DVKVTQSSRYLVKRTGEKVFLECVQDMDHENMFWYRQDPGLGLRLIYFSYDVKMKEKGDIPEGYSVSREKKERFSLILESASTNQTSMYLCASSPRYSGPAYEQYFGPGTRLTVT.

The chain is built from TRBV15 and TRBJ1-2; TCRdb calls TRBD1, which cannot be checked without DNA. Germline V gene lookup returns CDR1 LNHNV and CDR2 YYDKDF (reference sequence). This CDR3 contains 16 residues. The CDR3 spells CATSFGTGGRSGGYTF.

The CDR3 protein is CASSLEGRGSEAFF. The J gene is TRBJ1-1, the V gene TRBV5-1; the TCRdb D gene call, TRBD1, has no DNA to confirm it. CDR1 and CDR2 (germline): SGHRS, YFSETQ. The CDR3 contains 14 residues.

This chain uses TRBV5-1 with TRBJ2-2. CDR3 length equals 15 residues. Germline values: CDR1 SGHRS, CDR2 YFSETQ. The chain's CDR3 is CASSVVGADTGELFF.

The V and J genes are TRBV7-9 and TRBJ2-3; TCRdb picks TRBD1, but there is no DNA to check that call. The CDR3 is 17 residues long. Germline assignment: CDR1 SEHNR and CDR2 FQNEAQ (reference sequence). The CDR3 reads CASSSQGRLRGADTQYF.

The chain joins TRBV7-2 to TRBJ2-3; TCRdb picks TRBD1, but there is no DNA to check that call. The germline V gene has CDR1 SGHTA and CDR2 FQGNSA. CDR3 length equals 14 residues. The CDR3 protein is CASSFSGSADTQYF.

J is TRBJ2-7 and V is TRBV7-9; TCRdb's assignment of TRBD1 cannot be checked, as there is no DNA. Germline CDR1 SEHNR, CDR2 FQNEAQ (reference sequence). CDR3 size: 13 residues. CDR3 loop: CASSLGGDGEQYF.

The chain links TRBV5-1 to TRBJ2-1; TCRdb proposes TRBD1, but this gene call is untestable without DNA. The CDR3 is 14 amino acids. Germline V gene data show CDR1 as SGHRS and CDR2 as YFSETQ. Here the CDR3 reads CASSLRGDYNEQFF.

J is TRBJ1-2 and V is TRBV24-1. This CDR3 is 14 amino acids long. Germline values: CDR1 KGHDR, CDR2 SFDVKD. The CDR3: CATSDSNFWGGYTF.

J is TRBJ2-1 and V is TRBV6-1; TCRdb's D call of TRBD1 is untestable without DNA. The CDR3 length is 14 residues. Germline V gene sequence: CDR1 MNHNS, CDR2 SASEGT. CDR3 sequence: CASSHRDRGRRQFF.

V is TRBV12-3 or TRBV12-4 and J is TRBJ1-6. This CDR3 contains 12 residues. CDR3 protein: CASSLSNSPLYF.

CDR3 sequence: CAIKGDGGDYNEQFF. The chain uses TRBV10-3 and TRBJ2-1; no DNA is available, so the TRBD1 call from TCRdb remains unchecked. Germline loops: CDR1 ENHRY, CDR2 SYGVKD. This CDR3 has 15 amino acids.

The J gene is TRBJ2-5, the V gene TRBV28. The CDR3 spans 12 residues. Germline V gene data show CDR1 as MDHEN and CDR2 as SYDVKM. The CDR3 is CASKVGRETQYF.

CDR3 residues: CSVGGTNTGELFF. The chain links TRBV29-1 to TRBJ2-2; TCRdb indicates TRBD1, and absent DNA this call remains unverified. Per germline, CDR1 SQVTM and CDR2 ANQGSEA. CDR3 size: 13 residues.

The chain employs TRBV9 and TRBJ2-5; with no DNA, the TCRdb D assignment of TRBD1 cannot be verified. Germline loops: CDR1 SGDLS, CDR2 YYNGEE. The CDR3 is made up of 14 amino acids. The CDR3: CASSEGTPQETQYF.

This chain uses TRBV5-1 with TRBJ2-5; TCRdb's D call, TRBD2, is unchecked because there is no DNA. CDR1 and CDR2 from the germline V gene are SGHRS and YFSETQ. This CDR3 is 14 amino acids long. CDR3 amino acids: CASSESSGGVAQYF.

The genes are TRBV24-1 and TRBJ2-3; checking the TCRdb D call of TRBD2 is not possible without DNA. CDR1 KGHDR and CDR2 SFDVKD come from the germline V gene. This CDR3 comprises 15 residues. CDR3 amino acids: CATSDRRDFTDTQYF.